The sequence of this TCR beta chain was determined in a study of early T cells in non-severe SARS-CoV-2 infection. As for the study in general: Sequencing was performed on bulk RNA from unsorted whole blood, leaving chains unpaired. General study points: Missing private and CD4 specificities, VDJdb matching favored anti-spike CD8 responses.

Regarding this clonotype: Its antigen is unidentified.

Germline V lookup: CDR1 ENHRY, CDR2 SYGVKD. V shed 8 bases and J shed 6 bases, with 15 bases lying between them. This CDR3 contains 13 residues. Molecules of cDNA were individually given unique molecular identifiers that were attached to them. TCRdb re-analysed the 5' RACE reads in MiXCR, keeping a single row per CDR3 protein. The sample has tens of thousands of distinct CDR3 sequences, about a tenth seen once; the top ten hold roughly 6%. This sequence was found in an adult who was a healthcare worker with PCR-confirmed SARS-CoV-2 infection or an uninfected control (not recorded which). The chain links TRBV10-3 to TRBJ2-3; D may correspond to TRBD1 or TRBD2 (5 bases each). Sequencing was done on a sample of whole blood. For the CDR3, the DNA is TGTGCCATCCGGGGCCCGGAGACGGATACGCAGTATTTT. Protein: CAIRGPETDTQYF.